One and the same sample provided the 24 T cell receptor beta chains below, sequenced in a study of T-cell memory formation after mild COVID-19 (dated by TCRdb to the early 2020s). The library was prepared using 5' RACE. The instrument was an Illumina NovaSeq 6000. TCRdb redid the processing of the public reads, applying fastp at Q25 and MiXCR, and retained in-frame beta chains. Rows with a matching CDR3 protein are joined into one entry that keeps the most common DNA and genes. Recorded for this sample are some 250,000 distinct CDR3 sequences; over 9% of them occurred a single time. Of the sample, under 25% is held by the ten largest clones. The sample comprised PBMCs or a T cell subset sorted from them (not recorded which). The receptor source for this set is a man between 18 and 29 years old who had mild COVID-19 (a few samples of this study predate the infection). The sample titles of this study are shuffled in the database, so cell type and time point are left out; the donor was told from shared clones.

This clonotype was seen ten or more times. This chain connects TRBV4-1 to TRBJ2-1, with 12 bases aligning to TRBD2. J lost 5 bases, V lost 4 bases, and 9 bases had no gene match. The CDR3 extends over 17 amino acids. Germline V gene sequence: CDR1 MGHRA, CDR2 YSYEKL. The DNA for the CDR3 is TGCGCCAGCAGCCGTCGACTAGCGGGGGTGAACGACAATGAGCAGTTCTTC. Its protein is CASSRRLAGVNDNEQFF.

This clonotype has a handful of counts. The chain carries TRBV12-3 or TRBV12-4 and TRBJ1-1; TRBD1 might be the D (6 bases). V was cut by 4 bases and J by 3 bases, with 21 bases left in between. This CDR3 has 17 amino acids. CDR3 amino acids: CASSSLLGRGGYTEAFF. The DNA for the CDR3 is TGTGCCAGCAGTTCCTTGTTGGGCAGGGGAGGATACACTGAAGCTTTCTTT.

The V gene is TRBV7-3, the J gene TRBJ1-6; D perhaps matches TRBD1 (5 bases). Germline-derived CDR1 and CDR2 are SGHTA and FQGTGA. The CDR3 runs to 14 residues. Trimming stripped 5 bases from V and 5 bases from J, with 10 bases between. The CDR3 protein is CASSRGRNNSPLHF. Written as DNA, the CDR3 is TGTGCCAGCAGCAGGGGACGGAATAATTCACCCCTCCACTTT.

The CDR3 DNA reads TGTGCCGCCCGACGTCGGGGGGGCTCGAACACCGGGGAGCTGTTTTTT. Translated, it gives CAARRRGGSNTGELFF. V and J are TRBV10-3 and TRBJ2-2; 8 nucleotides line up with TRBD2. The CDR3 sequence is 16 residues long. J was trimmed by 0 bases and V by 11 bases; bases with no gene match: 11. Germline CDR1 and CDR2: ENHRY and SYGVKD.

There are a few counts of this clonotype. This chain joins TRBV29-1 and TRBJ1-4, with D perhaps TRBD1 (5 bases). The germline gives CDR1 SQVTM, CDR2 ANQGSEA. V lost 4 bases, J lost 4 bases, and 10 bases lay in between. CDR3 length: 13 amino acids. This CDR3 reads CSVVRDGNEKLFF. CDR3 nucleotides: TGCAGCGTTGTCCGGGACGGTAATGAAAAACTGTTTTTT.

The gene calls are TRBV10-1 and TRBJ2-5; possibly TRBD2 for D (6 bases). Trimming removed 4 bases from V and 3 bases from J, with 9 bases in between. Germline assignment: CDR1 WNHNN and CDR2 SYGVQD (reference sequence). This CDR3 spans 13 amino acids. As DNA, the CDR3 is TGCGCCAGCAGTGGATGGAGGGAAGAGACCCAGTACTTC. Translated, it gives CASSGWREETQYF.

This clonotype was counted a few times. J is TRBJ2-3 and V is TRBV20-1; no reliable D call. The germline V gene encodes CDR1 DFQATT and CDR2 SNEGSKA (reference sequence). The CDR3 has 12 residues. Trimming shortened V by 3 bases and J by 2 bases, and 6 bases separated the two germline ends. DNA for the CDR3: TGCAGTGCTAGCCAGCCCACAGATACGCAGTATTTT. Protein sequence: CSASQPTDTQYF.

The chain carries TRBV9 and TRBJ2-7, with 10 bases fitting TRBD2. This CDR3 spans 16 amino acids. J was trimmed by 5 bases and V by 0 bases; bases with no gene match: 8. From germline, CDR1 is SGDLS and CDR2 YYNGEE. The CDR3 DNA reads as TGTGCCAGCAGCGTAGTTCGGACTAGCGGCATCCACGAGCAGTACTTC. Its protein product is CASSVVRTSGIHEQYF. The full variable domain, with the rest looked up from reference TRBV9 and TRBJ2-7, is DSGVTQTPKHLITATGQRVTLRCSPRSGDLSVYWYQQSLDQGLQFLIQYYNGEERAKGNILERFSAQQFPDLHSELNLSSLELGDSALYFCASSVVRTSGIHEQYFGPGTRLTVT.

The V and J genes are TRBV6-2 or TRBV6-3 and TRBJ2-5, with TRBD2 matching 8 bases. The V gene's germline CDR1 is MNHEY and CDR2 SVGEGT. The CDR3 is 14 residues long. The V and J ends lost 7 bases and 0 bases, in that order; junction bases with no gene match: 4. The CDR3 DNA reads as TGTGCCAGCACCATACTAGCGGACCAAGAGACCCAGTACTTC. Translation gives CASTILADQETQYF.

This clonotype occurred a few times. The J gene is TRBJ1-1, the V gene TRBV6-5; D remains ambiguous. The V end was cut by 4 bases, the J end by 1 base, with 10 bases between. CDR3 length equals 14 residues. Germline V gene sequence: CDR1 MNHEY, CDR2 SVGAGI. The CDR3 DNA reads TGTGCCAGCAGTTGGTTAGGCGGGAACACTGAAGCTTTCTTT. Its translation: CASSWLGGNTEAFF.

This rearrangement joins TRBV20-1 to TRBJ2-7, with D perhaps TRBD1 (6 bases). Trimming shortened V by 2 bases and J by 2 bases, and 16 bases separated the two germline ends. The CDR3 totals 15 residues. The germline CDR1 and CDR2 sequences are DFQATT and SNEGSKA (reference sequence). Here the CDR3 DNA reads TGCAGTGCTAGATGGTCCGCAGGGGACCCCTACGAGCAGTACGTC. As protein: CSARWSAGDPYEQYV.

This clonotype showed up just a few times. V is TRBV4-1 and J is TRBJ2-3, with D unresolved. V lost 0 bases to trimming and J lost 4 bases, with 11 bases between them. The CDR3 is made up of 15 amino acids. The germline gives CDR1 MGHRA, CDR2 YSYEKL. The CDR3 sequence is CASSQELTGPDTQYF. As DNA, the CDR3 is TGCGCCAGCAGCCAAGAGCTCACGGGCCCAGATACGCAGTATTTT.

This clonotype turned up a few times. The rearrangement uses TRBV5-1 and TRBJ2-7, with TRBD1 matching 7 bases. This CDR3 comprises 14 residues. Per germline, CDR1 SGHRS and CDR2 YFSETQ. Losses at the gene ends were 0 bases for V and 5 bases for J; bases not matched to a gene: 5. CDR3 DNA: TGCGCCAGCAGCTTGGAGGGGGCAGGAAACGAGCAGTACGTC. This encodes CASSLEGAGNEQYV.

This clonotype has at least ten counts. The rearrangement joins TRBV6-2 or TRBV6-3 to TRBJ2-2; 7 bases are a match to TRBD1. The germline V gene encodes CDR1 MNHEY and CDR2 SVGEGT. J gave up 7 bases and V 4 bases, and 9 bases lay outside the gene matches. The CDR3 covers 15 residues. The CDR3 sequence: CASSSVGQPGGELFF. The CDR3 DNA reads TGTGCCAGCAGTTCCGTGGGACAGCCAGGCGGGGAGCTGTTTTTT.

At least ten counts were recorded for this clonotype. The chain employs TRBV28 and TRBJ1-6; D is unclear. Trimming cost V 11 bases and J 6 bases, with 17 bases left between them. Germline V gene data show CDR1 as MDHEN and CDR2 as SYDVKM. The CDR3 has 14 amino acids. CDR3 in amino acids: CAGCDTGSNSPLHF. CDR3 sequence (DNA): TGTGCCGGCTGCGATACGGGGAGTAATTCACCCCTCCACTTT.

This clonotype was counted only a few times. The genes are TRBV27 and TRBJ2-1, with 7 nucleotides matching TRBD2. The germline V gene has CDR1 MNHEY and CDR2 SMNVEV (reference sequence). The CDR3 spans 16 residues. V trimming: 9 bases; J trimming: 8 bases; junction bases outside the gene matches: 19. The CDR3, as DNA: TGTGCCAGTGCTTCGAGGGTGGCGGGGGTGAATTATGAGCAGTTCTTC. This translates into CASASRVAGVNYEQFF.

This clonotype was seen once. V usage is TRBV18 and J usage is TRBJ2-7; TRBD1 is a possible D gene (6 bases). Germline CDR1 KGHSH, CDR2 LQKENI. Trimming took 6 bases from V and 3 from J, leaving 15 bases between them. The CDR3 has 14 residues. CDR3 in DNA: TGTGCCAGCTCTGAGAACAGGGCCGGCTACGAGCAGTACGTC. Protein sequence: CASSENRAGYEQYV.

This clonotype was counted a few times. The V and J genes are TRBV9 and TRBJ2-5; D unresolved. The ends were cut back, 3 bases at V and 4 bases at J, with 16 bases in the middle. The CDR3 has 15 residues. Germline CDR1 is SGDLS and CDR2 is YYNGEE. The CDR3 is CASSARGLGRETQYF. The DNA of the CDR3 is TGTGCCAGCAGCGCCCGAGGTCTAGGACGAGAGACCCAGTACTTC.

Ten or more counts support this clonotype. The chain uses TRBV6-2 or TRBV6-3 and TRBJ2-1, with 8 bases fitting TRBD1. CDR1 MNHEY and CDR2 SVGEGT come from the germline V gene. The CDR3 totals 15 residues. Trimming cost V 4 bases and J 5 bases; bases outside gene matches: 7. The CDR3 spells CASSSGQAPDNEQFF. The CDR3 DNA sequence: TGTGCCAGCAGTTCGGGACAGGCCCCTGACAATGAGCAGTTCTTC.

This clonotype has only a few counts. This chain connects TRBV4-2 to TRBJ2-7, with D perhaps matching TRBD1 (5 bases). Germline-derived CDR1 and CDR2 are LGHNA and YNFKEQ. CDR3 size: 14 residues. The ends were cut back, 1 base at V and 2 bases at J, with 9 bases in the middle. The CDR3 nucleotides are TGTGCCAGCAGCCAAGTTGGCAGGGCCTACGAGCAGTACTTC. This encodes CASSQVGRAYEQYF.

In this sample, this clonotype turned up many times. V usage is TRBV15 and J usage is TRBJ2-1; D is possibly TRBD2 (6 bases). Germline V gene sequence: CDR1 LNHNV, CDR2 YYDKDF (reference sequence). The V end was cut by 5 bases, the J end by 1 base, with 9 bases between. The CDR3 is 14 amino acids. CDR3 residues: CATSGDSSYNEQFF. CDR3 coding DNA: TGTGCCACCAGCGGGGACTCGTCCTACAATGAGCAGTTCTTC.

This clonotype was seen repeatedly, ten times or more. The rearrangement uses TRBV20-1 and TRBJ1-6, with D uncertain. The germline CDR1 and CDR2 sequences are DFQATT and SNEGSKA (reference sequence). Trimming removed 1 base at V and 10 bases at J, with 11 bases between. The CDR3 length is 13 residues. CDR3 loop: CSARVGIGSPLHF. The DNA for the CDR3 is TGCAGTGCTAGAGTGGGAATAGGCTCACCCCTCCACTTT.

The chain combines TRBV28 with TRBJ2-7; TRBD1 aligns across 8 bases. Germline V gene sequence: CDR1 MDHEN, CDR2 SYDVKM. This CDR3 has 14 residues. V shed 7 bases, J shed 0 bases, and the junction held 5 bases outside the gene matches. Written as DNA, the CDR3 is TGTGCCAGCACCCCAGGGGGCTCCTCCTACGAGCAGTACGTC. The encoded protein is CASTPGGSSYEQYV.

The sample holds many counts of this clonotype. The rearrangement links TRBV7-2 to TRBJ1-1; D perhaps matches TRBD1 (6 bases). In germline, CDR1 is SGHTA, CDR2 FQGNSA. The CDR3 totals 13 residues. V was clipped by 7 bases and J by 1 base, with 10 bases between them. Here the CDR3 reads CASTGQRNTEAFF. The DNA for the CDR3 is TGTGCCAGCACTGGACAGAGGAACACTGAAGCTTTCTTT. The full variable domain, with the rest looked up from reference TRBV7-2 and TRBJ1-1, is GAGVSQSPSNKVTEKGKDVELRCDPISGHTALYWYRQSLGQGLEFLIYFQGNSAPDKSGLPSDRFSAERTGGSVSTLTIQRTQQEDSAVYLCASTGQRNTEAFFGQGTRLTVV.